These 23 T cell receptor beta chains share one sample of origin, sequenced in a study of vaccination and CD4 T cells after COVID-19. An Oncomine TCR Beta short-read assay was used to sequence the DNA from cultured CD4+ T cells. Each CDR3 protein is one row after TCRdb ran MiXCR on the PCR reads. Of 20,000 to 25,000 distinct CDR3 sequences listed, 60% are singletons. Treatment reported: approximately 11-day PBMC culture with coronavirus spike peptide pools or control peptides (ViraFEST assay). Their antigens are not known. The input for sequencing was CD4+ T cells from blood, cultured in vitro, taken after SARS-CoV-2 vaccination. The receptors originated from a human donor who received a COVID-19 vaccine.

In DNA form, the CDR3 reads TGTGCCAGCAGCTTAAGGGTGGGGGAAACTGAAGCTTTCTTT. This codes for CASSLRVGETEAFF. The V and J genes are TRBV7-8 and TRBJ1-1; tentatively, D is TRBD1 (5 bases). Germline CDR1 reads SGHVS; CDR2 reads FQNEAQ. With 2 bases removed from V and 5 bases from J, the gap between germline ends came to 12 bases. CDR3 size: 14 residues. The full variable domain, with the rest looked up from reference TRBV7-8 and TRBJ1-1, is GAGVSQSPRYKVAKRGQDVALRCDPISGHVSLFWYQQALGQGPEFLTYFQNEAQLDKSGLPSDRFFAERPEGSVSTLKIQRTQQEDSAVYLCASSLRVGETEAFFGQGTRLTVV.

This chain joins TRBV12-3 or TRBV12-4 and TRBJ1-5; D gene ambiguous. CDR3 length: 13 amino acids. V was clipped by 5 bases and J by 4 bases, with 9 bases between them. The CDR3 DNA is TGTGCCAGCAGTATCGGATTTAATCAGCCCCAGCATTTT. It yields the protein CASSIGFNQPQHF.

This clonotype was seen only a few times. CDR3 protein: CASIPDLSLSCYGYTF. The CDR3 DNA reads TGCGCCAGCATTCCCGATTTGTCCCTATCATGTTATGGCTACACCTTC. The genes are TRBV23-1 and TRBJ1-2; D is unclear. TRBV23-1 is labeled an ORF, and its function is uncertain. This CDR3 has 16 residues. V gave up 7 bases and J gave up 5 bases, with 23 bases separating them.

The gene calls are TRBV7-9 and TRBJ2-7, with 9 bases that match TRBD1. The V gene end was trimmed by 5 bases and the J gene end by 4 bases; junction bases not matched to a gene: 6. The CDR3 consists of 14 residues. CDR1 and CDR2 (germline): SEHNR, FQNEAQ (reference sequence). The CDR3 DNA follows: TGTGCCAGCAGCCCCCAAGGGACAGGGTACGAGCAGTACTTC. It encodes CASSPQGTGYEQYF.

The V and J genes are TRBV5-1 and TRBJ2-2, with D maybe TRBD1 (5 bases). Germline lookup yields CDR1 SGHRS and CDR2 YFSETQ. With 2 bases removed from V and 6 bases from J, the gap between germline ends came to 14 bases. The CDR3 covers 15 residues. This chain's CDR3 is CASSFLQGTAGELFF. CDR3 sequence (DNA): TGCGCCAGCAGCTTCCTGCAGGGTACCGCCGGGGAGCTGTTTTTT. Complete variable domain (other parts from reference TRBV5-1 and TRBJ2-2): KAGVTQTPRYLIKTRGQQVTLSCSPISGHRSVSWYQQTPGQGLQFLFEYFSETQRNKGNFPGRFSGRQFSNSRSEMNVSTLELGDSALYLCASSFLQGTAGELFFGEGSRLTVL.

The rearrangement uses TRBV24-1 and TRBJ1-2; the D is unclear. This CDR3 is built from 14 residues. Germline CDR1 KGHDR, CDR2 SFDVKD. The V end lost 4 bases, the J end lost 4 bases, and 12 bases lay between the germline ends. In DNA form, the CDR3 reads TGTGCCACCAGTGACTCCACCGACACCTATGGCTACACCTTC. Encoded protein: CATSDSTDTYGYTF.

This chain links TRBV4-2 with TRBJ2-5; a weak D match, TRBD2 (6 bases). Per the germline V gene, CDR1 is LGHNA and CDR2 is YNFKEQ. Trimming stripped 3 bases from V and 2 bases from J, with 13 bases between. CDR3 size: 15 residues. The CDR3 sequence is CASSQDRRAQETQYF. The CDR3 DNA follows: TGTGCCAGCAGCCAGGATAGGAGGGCTCAAGAGACCCAGTACTTC.

The rearrangement uses TRBV21-1 and TRBJ1-2. TRBV21-1 corresponds to a pseudogene. CDR3 size: 9 residues. CDR3 DNA: TGTGCCAGCAGCAAGAGGCAGCATTTC. Translated, it gives CASSKRQHF.

This chain connects TRBV11-3 to TRBJ2-7; D possibly corresponds to TRBD1 (6 bases). Germline V gene sequence: CDR1 SGHNT, CDR2 YENEEA. CDR3 length: 14 residues. Trimming cost V 1 base and J 4 bases, with 11 bases left between them. CDR3 DNA sequence: TGTGCCAGCAGCTTAGCGGGACAACTTTACGAGCAGTACTTC. Its protein product is CASSLAGQLYEQYF.

The chain combines TRBV7-3 with TRBJ1-1; D call uncertain. Looked up from germline, CDR1 is SGHTA and CDR2 is FQGTGA. The CDR3 has 13 residues. V dropped 0 bases and J dropped 7 bases, with 9 bases sitting between them. In DNA form, the CDR3 reads TGTGCCAGCAGCTTAACTAGGACGGGTGAAGCTTTCTTT. This gives the protein CASSLTRTGEAFF.

CDR3 nucleotide sequence: TGTGCCAGCAGCAAAGCATGGGCGGGCCTGAACACTGAAGCTTTCTTT. Its protein product is CASSKAWAGLNTEAFF. V usage is TRBV21-1 and J usage is TRBJ1-1. TRBV21-1 has pseudogene status. There are 16 residues in the CDR3.

This clonotype was observed a handful of times. The chain combines TRBV27 with TRBJ2-2, with D possibly being TRBD2 (7 bases). Trimming removed 6 bases from V and 4 bases from J, with 21 bases in between. The length of the CDR3 is 17 residues. Germline V CDR1 and CDR2: MNHEY, SMNVEV (reference sequence). The CDR3: CASRIGRGAGITGELFF. CDR3 DNA sequence: TGTGCCAGCAGAATAGGTCGGGGGGCTGGGATCACCGGGGAGCTGTTTTTT.

The chain joins TRBV7-9 to TRBJ2-1; D remains ambiguous. V was pared by 5 bases and J by 7 bases, with 9 bases between. From germline, CDR1 is SEHNR and CDR2 FQNEAQ (reference sequence). This CDR3 is 12 amino acids long. Written as DNA, the CDR3 is TGTGCCAGCAGCCTCTCCGGGAATGAGCAGTTCTTC. It translates to CASSLSGNEQFF.

The J gene is TRBJ2-3, the V gene TRBV5-1; 9 bases fit TRBD2. The CDR3 sequence is 19 residues long. The germline V gene has CDR1 SGHRS and CDR2 YFSETQ. V trimming: 5 bases; J trimming: 2 bases; junction bases outside the gene matches: 18. CDR3: CASRRSGGGAFYDTDTQYF. In DNA, the CDR3 is TGCGCCAGCAGGCGGAGCGGCGGGGGGGCCTTTTACGACACAGATACGCAGTATTTT.

V and J are TRBV18 and TRBJ1-6; D gene uncertain. This CDR3 comprises 14 residues. The germline V gene encodes CDR1 KGHSH and CDR2 LQKENI. Trimming took off 3 bases at V and 9 bases at J, with 12 bases between the two ends. DNA for the CDR3: TGTGCCAGCTCACCGGAAGGAGGCGGTTCACCCCTCCACTTT. Its translation is CASSPEGGGSPLHF.

The CDR3 loop is CSARRSQSGGMNTEAFF. CDR3 sequence (DNA): TGCAGTGCTAGAAGATCTCAGTCAGGGGGTATGAACACTGAAGCTTTCTTT. The chain is built from TRBV20-1 and TRBJ1-1; TRBD1 agrees at 7 bases. The V gene's germline CDR1 is DFQATT and CDR2 SNEGSKA (reference sequence). Germline trimming cut 2 bases from V and 0 bases from J; bases unmatched to any gene: 12. CDR3 length: 17 amino acids.

The V and J genes are TRBV20-1 and TRBJ1-5; D remains ambiguous. Germline lookup yields CDR1 DFQATT and CDR2 SNEGSKA (reference sequence). Trimming pared 4 bases from V and 4 bases from J, leaving 8 bases between. CDR3 size: 12 residues. This chain's CDR3 is CSAINRNQPQHF. CDR3 coding DNA: TGCAGTGCTATAAACAGAAATCAGCCCCAGCATTTT.

This clonotype was observed a single time. This sequence may be a read error, since a much larger clone differs from it by one base. Written as DNA, the CDR3 is TGTGCCAGCAGCTTGGAGGGGACTTTGCAGTATTTT. Encoded protein: CASSLEGTLQYF. The rearrangement joins TRBV5-4 to TRBJ2-3; TRBD2 might be the D (6 bases). CDR1 and CDR2 (germline): SGHNT, YYREEE (reference sequence). With 0 bases removed from V and 11 bases from J, the gap between germline ends came to 10 bases. CDR3 size: 12 residues.

The chain combines TRBV7-9 with TRBJ2-5, with 7 bases fitting TRBD2. CDR1 is SEHNR and CDR2 is FQNEAQ in the germline V gene (reference sequence). The CDR3 runs to 13 residues. Trimming at V came to 4 bases and at J to 3 bases, leaving 2 bases not matched to a gene. This chain's CDR3 is CASSYRGEETQYF. DNA of the CDR3: TGTGCCAGCAGCTACCGGGGGGAAGAGACCCAGTACTTC. The whole variable domain, filled in from reference TRBV7-9 and TRBJ2-5, reads DTGVSQNPRHKITKRGQNVTFRCDPISEHNRLYWYRQTLGQGPEFLTYFQNEAQLEKSRLLSDRFSAERPKGSFSTLEIQRTEQGDSAMYLCASSYRGEETQYFGPGTRLLVL.

This sequence joins TRBV20-1 and TRBJ1-3; TRBD1 is a possible D gene (6 bases). V was clipped by 5 bases and J by 0 bases, with 11 bases between them. Germline V gene lookup returns CDR1 DFQATT and CDR2 SNEGSKA (reference sequence). The CDR3 extends over 14 amino acids. This CDR3 is CSASDSRSGNTIYF. CDR3 coding DNA: TGCAGTGCTTCGGACAGCCGCTCTGGAAACACCATATATTTT.

Points on this clonotype: The junction departs from the called germline gene at one end, perhaps through a read error. The chain is built from TRBV6-1 and TRBJ1-1; no reliable D call. The CDR3 consists of 15 residues. Germline assignment: CDR1 MNHNS and CDR2 SASEGT. The CDR3 DNA reads TGTGCCATCAGTGAGTCCCCCCTAACGACCACTGAAGCTTTCTTT. The encoded protein is CAISESPLTTTEAFF.

This chain joins TRBV7-9 and TRBJ2-3; 9 nucleotides align to TRBD1. Germline V gene data show CDR1 as SEHNR and CDR2 as FQNEAQ (reference sequence). CDR3 size: 20 residues. Losses at the gene ends were 6 bases for V and 2 bases for J; bases not matched to a gene: 21. Here the CDR3 reads CASSSLEPGQGLYSTDTQYF. In DNA form, the CDR3 reads TGTGCCAGCAGTTCCCTTGAACCGGGACAGGGCCTCTATTCCACAGATACGCAGTATTTT.

This clonotype was recorded a few times. For the CDR3, the DNA is TGTGCCAGCAGTTCCCTAGCGGGGGCCTACGAGCAGTACTTC. Its translation is CASSSLAGAYEQYF. This rearrangement joins TRBV27 to TRBJ2-7, with 10 nucleotides matching TRBD2. Trimming cost V 4 bases and J 2 bases; bases outside gene matches: 2. The CDR3 contains 14 residues. CDR1 and CDR2 (germline): MNHEY, SMNVEV (reference sequence).